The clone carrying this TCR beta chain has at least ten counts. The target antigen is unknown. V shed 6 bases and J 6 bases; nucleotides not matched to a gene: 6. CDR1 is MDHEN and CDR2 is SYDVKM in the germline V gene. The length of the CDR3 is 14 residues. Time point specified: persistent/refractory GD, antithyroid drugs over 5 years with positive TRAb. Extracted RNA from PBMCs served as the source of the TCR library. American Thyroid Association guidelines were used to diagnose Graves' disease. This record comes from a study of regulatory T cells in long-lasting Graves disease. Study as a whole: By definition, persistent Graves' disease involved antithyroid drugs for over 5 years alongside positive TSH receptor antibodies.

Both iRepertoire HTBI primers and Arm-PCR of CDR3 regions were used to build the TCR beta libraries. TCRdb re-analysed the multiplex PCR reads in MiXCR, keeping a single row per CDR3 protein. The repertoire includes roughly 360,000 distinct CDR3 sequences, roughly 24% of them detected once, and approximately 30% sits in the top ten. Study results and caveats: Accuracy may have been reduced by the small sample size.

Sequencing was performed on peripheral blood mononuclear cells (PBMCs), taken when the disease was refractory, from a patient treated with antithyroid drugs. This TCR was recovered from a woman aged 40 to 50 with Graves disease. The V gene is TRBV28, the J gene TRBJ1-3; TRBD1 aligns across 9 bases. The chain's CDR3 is CASSTGTGTNTIYF. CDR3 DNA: TGTGCCAGCAGCACCGGGACAGGGACAAACACCATATATTTT.